This TCR beta chain was recovered during a study of blood T cell repertoires in COVID-19. Study-wide context: Nucleic acid was either cDNA or gDNA, and it came from T cells, B-cell-depleted T cells, or PBMCs.

CDR3 size: 14 residues. From germline, CDR1 is MNHEY and CDR2 SMNVEV (reference sequence). V lost 5 bases, J lost 7 bases, and 6 bases stayed unmatched. The repertoire was sequenced with immunoSEQ multiplex PCR; TCRdb's copy has only in-frame clones and lacks some. The sample lists about 260,000 clones, roughly 88% occurring once. Categorization into cohorts depended on clinical history that participants reported. Sequencing was done on a sample of PBMCs or T cells enriched from blood (not recorded which). V is TRBV27 and J is TRBJ1-5, with 9 positions matching TRBD1. The receptor was derived from a woman aged 45-59 years who had recovered from COVID-19. CDR3 sequence reads: CASSADRGWQPQHF. The DNA for the CDR3 is TGTGCCAGCAGTGCGGACAGGGGATGGCAGCCCCAGCATTTT.